This T cell receptor (beta chain) was recovered during a study of blood T cell repertoires in COVID-19. Only in-frame clones appear in the TCRdb table, and some are missing; sequencing was by immunoSEQ multiplex PCR. The sample lists about 300,000 clones; about 91% were seen once. V gave up 3 bases and J gave up 4 bases, with 13 bases separating them. CDR3 length equals 14 residues. Germline lookup yields CDR1 LNHDA and CDR2 SQIVND (reference sequence). It was during active infection that Seattle patients were enrolled and then longitudinally followed. The source is a woman in her thirties with COVID-19, enrolled during active disease. Sequencing was performed on peripheral blood. V usage is TRBV19 and J usage is TRBJ2-7, with a possible D match to TRBD2 (6 bases). CDR3 sequence: CASSIGASVYEQYF. DNA of the CDR3: TGTGCCAGTAGTATCGGTGCTAGCGTATACGAGCAGTACTTC.